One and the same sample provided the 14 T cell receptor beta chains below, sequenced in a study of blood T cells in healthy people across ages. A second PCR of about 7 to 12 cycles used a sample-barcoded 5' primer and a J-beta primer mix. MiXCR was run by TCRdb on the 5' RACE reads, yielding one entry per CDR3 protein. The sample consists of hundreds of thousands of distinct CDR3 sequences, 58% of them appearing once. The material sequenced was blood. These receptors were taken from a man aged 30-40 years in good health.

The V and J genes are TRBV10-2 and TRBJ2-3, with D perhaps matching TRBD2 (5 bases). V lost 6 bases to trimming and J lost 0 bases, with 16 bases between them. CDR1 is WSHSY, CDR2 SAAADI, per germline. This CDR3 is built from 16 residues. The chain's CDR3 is CASRDRTGSSTDTQYF. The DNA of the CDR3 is TGCGCCAGCAGGGATAGGACGGGGTCTAGCACAGATACGCAGTATTTT.

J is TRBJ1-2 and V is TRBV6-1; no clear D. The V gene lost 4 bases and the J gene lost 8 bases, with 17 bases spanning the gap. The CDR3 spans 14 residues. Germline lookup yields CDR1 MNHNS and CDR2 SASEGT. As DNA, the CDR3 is TGTGCCAGCAGTGGTGAGGGATCCCAACGGGGCTACACCTTC. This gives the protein CASSGEGSQRGYTF.

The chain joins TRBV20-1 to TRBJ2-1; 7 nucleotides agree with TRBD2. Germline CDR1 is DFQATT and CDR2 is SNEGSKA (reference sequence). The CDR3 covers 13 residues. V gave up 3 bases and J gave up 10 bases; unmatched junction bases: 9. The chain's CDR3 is CSASPIRGDEQFF. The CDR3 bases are TGCAGTGCTAGCCCCATTCGGGGGGACGAGCAGTTCTTC.

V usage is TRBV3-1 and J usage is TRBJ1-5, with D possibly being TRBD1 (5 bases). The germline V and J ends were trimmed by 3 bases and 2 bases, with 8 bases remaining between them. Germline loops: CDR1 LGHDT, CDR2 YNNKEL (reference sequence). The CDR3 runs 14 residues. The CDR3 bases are TGTGCCAGCAGCCACCCGGGGGGCAATCAGCCCCAGCATTTT. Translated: CASSHPGGNQPQHF.

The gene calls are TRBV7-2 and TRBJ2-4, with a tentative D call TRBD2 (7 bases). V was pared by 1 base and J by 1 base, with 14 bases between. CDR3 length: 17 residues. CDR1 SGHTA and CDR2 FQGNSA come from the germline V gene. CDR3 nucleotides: TGTGCCAGCAGCTTAGGTGCGGGGGCAGGGGCCAAAAACATTCAGTACTTC. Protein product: CASSLGAGAGAKNIQYF.

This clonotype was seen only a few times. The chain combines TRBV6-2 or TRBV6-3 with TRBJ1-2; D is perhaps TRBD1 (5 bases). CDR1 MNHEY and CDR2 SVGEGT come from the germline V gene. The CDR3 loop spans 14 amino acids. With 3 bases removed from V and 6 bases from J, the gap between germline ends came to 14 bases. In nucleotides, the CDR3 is TGTGCCAGCAGTTATCGGCAGGGCATCAATGGCTACACCTTC. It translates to CASSYRQGINGYTF.

CDR3 loop: CASSLVLRLYSGNEQFF. The CDR3, as DNA: TGTGCCAGCAGCTTAGTTCTGAGACTGTATTCGGGGAATGAGCAGTTCTTC. The rearrangement joins TRBV7-9 to TRBJ2-1; tentatively, D is TRBD2 (5 bases). The ends were cut back, 1 base at V and 7 bases at J, with 20 bases in the middle. The CDR3 extends over 17 amino acids. Germline V lookup: CDR1 SEHNR, CDR2 FQNEAQ (reference sequence).

In DNA, the CDR3 is TGTGCCAGCACCACGGGACAGATCTACGAGCAGTACTTC. Translated: CASTTGQIYEQYF. V usage is TRBV6-2 or TRBV6-3 and J usage is TRBJ2-7, with TRBD1 matching over 7 bases. V was pared by 7 bases and J by 3 bases, with 6 bases of the junction left unmatched. This CDR3 is built from 13 residues. The V gene's germline CDR1 is MNHEY and CDR2 SVGEGT.

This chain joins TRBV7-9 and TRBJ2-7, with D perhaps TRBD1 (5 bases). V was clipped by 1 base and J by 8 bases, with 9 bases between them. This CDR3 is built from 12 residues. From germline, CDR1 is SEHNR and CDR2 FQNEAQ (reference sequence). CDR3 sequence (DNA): TGTGCCAGCAGCTTAGGGGCAGGGAAGCAGTACTTC. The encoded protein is CASSLGAGKQYF.

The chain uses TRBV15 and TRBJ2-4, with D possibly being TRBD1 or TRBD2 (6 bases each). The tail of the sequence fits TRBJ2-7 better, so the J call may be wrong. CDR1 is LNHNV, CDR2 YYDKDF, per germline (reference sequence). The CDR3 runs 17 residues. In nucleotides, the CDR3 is TGTGCCACCACTAACTACAGGGAAGGAGGGTACCTCTACGAGCAGTACTTC. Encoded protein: CATTNYREGGYLYEQYF.

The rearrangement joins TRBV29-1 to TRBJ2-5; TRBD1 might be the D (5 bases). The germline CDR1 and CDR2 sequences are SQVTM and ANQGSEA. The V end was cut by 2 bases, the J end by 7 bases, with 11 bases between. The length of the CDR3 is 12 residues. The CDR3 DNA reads TGCAGCGTTGAAATCTATAGGGGGACCCAGTACTTC. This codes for CSVEIYRGTQYF.

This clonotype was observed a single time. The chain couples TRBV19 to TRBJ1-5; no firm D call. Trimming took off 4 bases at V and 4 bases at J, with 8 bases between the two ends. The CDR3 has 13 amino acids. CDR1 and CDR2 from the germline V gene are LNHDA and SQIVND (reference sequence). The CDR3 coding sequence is TGTGCCAGTAGTACCCTGGGGAATCAGCCCCAGCATTTT. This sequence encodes CASSTLGNQPQHF.

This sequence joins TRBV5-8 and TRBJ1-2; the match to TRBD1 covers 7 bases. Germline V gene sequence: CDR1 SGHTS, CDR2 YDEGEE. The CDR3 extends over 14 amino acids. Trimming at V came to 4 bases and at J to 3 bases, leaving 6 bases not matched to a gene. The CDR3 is CASSPAGQYYGYTF. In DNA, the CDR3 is TGTGCCAGCAGCCCTGCGGGACAGTACTATGGCTACACCTTC.

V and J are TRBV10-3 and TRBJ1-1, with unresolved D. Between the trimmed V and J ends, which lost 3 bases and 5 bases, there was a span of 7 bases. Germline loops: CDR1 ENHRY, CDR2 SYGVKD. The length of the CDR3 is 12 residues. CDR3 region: CAISDRGTEAFF. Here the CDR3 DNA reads TGTGCCATCAGTGATCGTGGAACTGAAGCTTTCTTT.